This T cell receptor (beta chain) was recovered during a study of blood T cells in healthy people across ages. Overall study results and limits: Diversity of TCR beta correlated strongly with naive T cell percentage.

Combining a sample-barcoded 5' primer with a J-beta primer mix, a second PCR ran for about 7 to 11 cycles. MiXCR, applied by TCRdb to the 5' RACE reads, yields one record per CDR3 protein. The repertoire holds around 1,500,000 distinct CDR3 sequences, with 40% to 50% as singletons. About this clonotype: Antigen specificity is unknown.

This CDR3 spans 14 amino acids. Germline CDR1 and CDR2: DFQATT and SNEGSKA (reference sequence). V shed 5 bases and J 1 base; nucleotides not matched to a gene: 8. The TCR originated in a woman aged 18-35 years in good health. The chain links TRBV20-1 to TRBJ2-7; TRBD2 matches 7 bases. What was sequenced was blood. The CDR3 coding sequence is TGCAGTGCTGGAGGGGTGCGGGAGTCCTACGAGCAGTACTTC. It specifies CSAGGVRESYEQYF.